This T cell receptor beta chain was found in a study of blood T cell repertoires in COVID-19 (dated by TCRdb to 2018 to 2021). A note on the overall study: Samples covering the acute and convalescent phases of COVID-19 were provided by collaborators in the United States, Italy and Spain. The material from the prospective study consisted of cDNA or gDNA derived from T cells, B-cell-depleted T cells, or PBMCs. Subjects who had been exposed to COVID-19, were actively infected with it, or had recovered from it provided the deeply sampled blood TCRbeta repertoires that made up the dataset. The repertoires were made available in a free public database intended to serve as a resource for research on the immune response to SARS-CoV-2. The samples were drawn from the first 160 participants of the ongoing ImmuneRACE study and from about 1,200 subjects provided by 6 global collaborators. Sample metadata almost always included a de-identified subject ID, COVID-19 status, age in years and sex. HLA class I and class II types, where available, came from metadata supplied by the sample provider rather than from assay-based typing.

TCRbeta CDR3 regions were amplified from genomic DNA by means of the immunoSEQ Assay, a bias-controlled multiplex PCR. Concerning the study's data processing: Nucleated cell counts per sample were estimated from amplification of reference gene primers within the assay. To quantify the absolute abundance of each unique TCRbeta CDR3 rearrangement, sequence reads were collapsed and filtered. For each sample, productive Simpson clonality was calculated by taking the square root of Simpson's diversity index across productive rearrangements. TCRdb obtained this table from immuneACCESS and retained in-frame rearrangements with V and J assigned. These tables miss some clones; where compared with another copy, unresolved V genes account for less than half of the shortfall, and the remainder is unexplained. V and J calls and clone size follow that table, whereas D and trimming were derived from the DNA. The sample profile shows hundreds of thousands of clones; roughly 90% of them were found once. Of the sample, about 2.1% is held by the ten largest clones.

Overall study outcomes, separate from this receptor: The quantity of clinical and demographic metadata differed by source and by participant and was supplied without curation.

From cysteine to phenylalanine, the CDR3 is 18 amino acids long. CDR3 DNA is the only sequence kept; it has 54 bases, read in frame from the first base. Points on this clone: The antigen this receptor binds is unknown. Base quality data are lacking; no much larger clone is found one base away.

Participants in the prospective study were aged roughly 18 to 95 years, lived in under 30 United States geographic areas, and enrolled through a virtual design. In the prospective study, participants were assigned to cohorts based on the clinical history participants reported in a screening survey and a study questionnaire. In the prospective study, whole blood, serum and a nasopharyngeal or oropharyngeal swab were collected from each participant by mobile phlebotomists. Additional blood draws and questionnaires over an approximately two-month period could optionally be provided by prospective study participants. Before DNA extraction, blood samples from the prospective study were shipped at room temperature or frozen.

Sequencing was performed on PBMCs or T cells enriched from blood (not recorded which). The TCR was taken from a woman between 35 and 50 years old with acute COVID-19. The chain uses TRBV21-1 and TRBJ1-2; the D call TRBD1 from the table was never checked on the DNA. TRBV21-1 is tagged as a pseudogene. The CDR3 protein is CASSKPNPGTPNNYGYTF. The nucleotides read TGTGCCAGCAGCAAACCGAATCCTGGGACACCGAATAACTATGGCTACACCTTC.